A selection of T cell receptor beta chains follows, all from one sample in a study of early T cells in non-severe SARS-CoV-2 infection. Each CDR3 protein is one row after TCRdb ran MiXCR on the 5' RACE reads. The repertoire holds about 64,000 distinct CDR3 sequences, with roughly 9% as singletons. The source material was whole blood, sampled at baseline. These receptors all come from an adult who was a healthcare worker with PCR-confirmed SARS-CoV-2 infection or an uninfected control (not recorded which). Each CDR3 is given with its conserved first and last residue. The D gene is left open where the match is weak. Clone sizes are given selectively: once, few, many, or a class where the clone is expanded.

v_call,clone_size,j_call,d_call,cdr3_aa,cdr3_nt
TRBV3-1,many,TRBJ2-7,TRBD2,CASSPQLTSGPYEQYF,TGTGCCAGCAGCCCGCAATTGACTAGCGGGCCCTACGAGCAGTACTTC
TRBV29-1,many,TRBJ1-2,.,CSVAEGGHGYTF,TGCAGCGTGGCGGAGGGGGGTCATGGCTACACCTTC
TRBV6-5,.,TRBJ2-3,TRBD2,CASSSPAGSSTDTQYF,TGTGCCAGCAGTTCCCCAGCGGGATCTAGCACAGATACGCAGTATTTT
TRBV6-6,many,TRBJ1-2,TRBD1,CASSYKGQSPGGYTF,TGTGCCAGCAGTTACAAGGGACAGTCACCAGGAGGCTACACCTTC
TRBV12-3/TRBV12-4,.,TRBJ1-1,.,CASSFWNTEAFF,TGTGCCAGCAGTTTCTGGAACACTGAAGCTTTCTTT
TRBV10-3,.,TRBJ1-4,.,CAISDRGSNEKLFF,TGTGCCATCAGTGATAGAGGGAGTAATGAAAAACTGTTTTTT
TRBV5-1,.,TRBJ2-5,.,CASSLVGVEEETQYF,TGCGCCAGCAGCTTGGTCGGCGTGGAGGAAGAGACCCAGTACTTC
TRBV6-5,many,TRBJ2-6,TRBD2,CASSPTSAGANVLTF,TGTGCCAGCAGTCCTACTAGCGCTGGGGCCAACGTCCTGACTTTC
TRBV27,.,TRBJ1-2,.,CASSLSGEYYGYTF,TGTGCCAGCAGTTTATCCGGCGAGTACTATGGCTACACCTTC
TRBV10-3,few,TRBJ2-7,.,CAISRTVNEQYF,TGTGCCATCAGTAGGACAGTTAACGAGCAGTACTTC
TRBV9,.,TRBJ2-3,.,CASTRTPTSPDTQYF,TGTGCCAGCACTCGCACCCCTACCTCCCCAGATACGCAGTATTTT
TRBV27,few,TRBJ1-5,.,CASSLTAAHRQPQHF,TGTGCCAGCAGTTTAACAGCCGCTCATAGGCAGCCCCAGCATTTT
TRBV20-1,.,TRBJ2-1,.,CSAREPRQKTNEQFF,TGCAGTGCTAGGGAGCCGAGACAGAAGACCAATGAGCAGTTCTTC
TRBV18,few,TRBJ2-1,TRBD2,CASSPTSGGNEQFF,TGTGCCAGCTCACCAACTAGCGGGGGCAATGAGCAGTTCTTC
TRBV5-1,.,TRBJ2-2,TRBD2,CASSLQLAGWNTGELFF,TGCGCCAGCAGCTTGCAGCTAGCGGGATGGAACACCGGGGAGCTGTTTTTT
TRBV3-1,few,TRBJ2-2,.,CASSQSTSRGTGELFF,TGTGCCAGCAGCCAGTCTACTAGCCGTGGCACCGGGGAGCTGTTTTTT
TRBV7-3,.,TRBJ1-1,TRBD1,CASSRLGQGRTEAFF,TGTGCCAGCAGCCGACTCGGACAGGGTAGGACTGAAGCTTTCTTT
TRBV20-1,few,TRBJ2-7,TRBD2,CSARAGGRASLEQYF,TGCAGTGCTAGAGCTGGGGGGAGGGCCTCGCTCGAGCAGTACTTC
TRBV4-3,many,TRBJ2-5,TRBD2,CASSQDGGRAEETQYF,TGCGCCAGCAGCCAAGATGGTGGGAGGGCTGAGGAGACCCAGTACTTC
TRBV28,many,TRBJ2-1,TRBD1,CASRWTGRDNEQFF,TGTGCCAGCAGATGGACAGGACGAGACAATGAGCAGTTCTTC
TRBV2,few,TRBJ1-2,TRBD1,CASRQTDRDLEGYTF,TGTGCCAGCAGACAAACCGACAGGGATCTTGAAGGCTACACCTTC
TRBV4-1,.,TRBJ2-1,TRBD2,CASSQEGSGTREQFF,TGCGCCAGCAGCCAAGAGGGTAGCGGGACTAGGGAGCAGTTCTTC
TRBV7-2,.,TRBJ2-1,TRBD2,CASSLASGRRSEQFF,TGTGCCAGCAGCTTAGCTAGCGGGAGAAGAAGTGAGCAGTTCTTC
TRBV7-2,few,TRBJ2-1,TRBD2,CASSLVREGNEQFF,TGTGCCAGCAGCTTAGTCCGGGAGGGAAATGAGCAGTTCTTC
TRBV11-3,few,TRBJ2-1,.,CASSLDQGKRNNEQFF,TGTGCCAGCAGCTTAGATCAGGGCAAACGAAACAATGAGCAGTTCTTC
TRBV20-1,.,TRBJ1-2,TRBD1,CSATGTGGGGYTF,TGCAGTGCTACCGGGACAGGGGGCGGTGGCTACACCTTC